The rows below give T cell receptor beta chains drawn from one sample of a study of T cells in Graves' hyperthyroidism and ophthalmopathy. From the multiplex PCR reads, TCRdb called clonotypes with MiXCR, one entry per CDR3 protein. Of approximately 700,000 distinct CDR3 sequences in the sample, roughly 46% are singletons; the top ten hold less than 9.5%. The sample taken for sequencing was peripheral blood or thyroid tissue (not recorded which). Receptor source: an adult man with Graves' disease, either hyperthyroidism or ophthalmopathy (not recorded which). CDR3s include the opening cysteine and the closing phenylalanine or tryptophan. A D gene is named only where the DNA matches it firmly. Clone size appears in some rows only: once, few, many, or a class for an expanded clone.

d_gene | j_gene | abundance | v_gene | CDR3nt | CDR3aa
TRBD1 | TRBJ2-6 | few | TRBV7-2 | TGTGCCAGCAGGGGACAGGGGGCCTACGTCCTGACTTTC | CASRGQGAYVLTF
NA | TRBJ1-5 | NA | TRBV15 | TGTGCCACCAGCAGGGACACGGATCAGCCCCAGCATTTT | CATSRDTDQPQHF
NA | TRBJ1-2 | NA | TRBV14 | TGTGCCAGCAGCCAAAGGAATAGGATTGACTATGGCTACACCTTC | CASSQRNRIDYGYTF
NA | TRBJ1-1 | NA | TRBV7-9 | TGTGCCAGCAGCTTAGCTTCAGGGCTGGGGACTGAAGCTTTCTTT | CASSLASGLGTEAFF
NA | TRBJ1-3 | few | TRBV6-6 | TGTGCCAGCAGGTCAGGGCCTGGAAACACCATATATTTT | CASRSGPGNTIYF
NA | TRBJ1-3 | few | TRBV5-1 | TGCGCCAGCAGCTTGGCCGGGTCAGCCTCTGGAAACACCATATATTTT | CASSLAGSASGNTIYF
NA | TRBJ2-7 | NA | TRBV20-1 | TGCAGTGCTAGACGAGATCTTTACGAGCAGTACTTC | CSARRDLYEQYF
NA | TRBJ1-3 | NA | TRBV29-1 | TGCAGTGATAGGGGGTACACCATATATTTT | CSDRGYTIYF
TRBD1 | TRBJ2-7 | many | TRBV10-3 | TGTGCCATCAGCGGACAGGGTGACTACGAGCAGTACTTC | CAISGQGDYEQYF
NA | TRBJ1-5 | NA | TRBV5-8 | TGTGCCAGCAGCTTTCACAGGGATAGCAATCAGCCCCAGCATTTT | CASSFHRDSNQPQHF
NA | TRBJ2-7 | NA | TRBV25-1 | TGTGCCAGCGGGGACGCCTACGAGCAGTACTTC | CASGDAYEQYF
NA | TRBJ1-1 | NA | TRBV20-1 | TGCAGTGCTAGCCAGGGTTCTGAAGCTTTCTTT | CSASQGSEAFF
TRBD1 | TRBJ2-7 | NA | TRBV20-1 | TGCAGTGCTAGAGATCCGGGGACAGGGGGTACCAACTCCTACGAGCAGTACTTC | CSARDPGTGGTNSYEQYF
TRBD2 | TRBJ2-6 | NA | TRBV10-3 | TGTGCCATCAGTGAGGGGACTAGCGGGAGGGCTGGGGCCAACGTCCTGACTTTC | CAISEGTSGRAGANVLTF
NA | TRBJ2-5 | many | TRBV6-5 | TGTGCCAGCAGTGACTCTAGACAGCAAGAGACCCAGTACTTC | CASSDSRQQETQYF
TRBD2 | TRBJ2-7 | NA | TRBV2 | TGTGCCAGCAGTAAGGGACTAGCGGGAGGACCCTACGAGCAGTACTTC | CASSKGLAGGPYEQYF